These 13 T cell receptor beta chains share one sample of origin, sequenced in a study of TIL therapy for anti-PD-1-resistant metastatic lung cancer. The immunoSEQ assay was v3. Sequenced by immunoSEQ multiplex PCR; TCRdb stores in-frame clones only, minus some. This sample yields 5,000 to 8,000 clones, of which around two thirds are seen a single time; around 5.4% belongs to the top ten. Stated time point: pre-treatment sample, taken before nivolumab and TIL therapy. Most excised metastases sampled were pleural nodules or supraclavicular lymph nodes. The sample here was tumor tissue, taken at baseline. Every receptor here comes from a person aged 25-85 years with non-small cell lung cancer.

The V gene is TRBV27, the J gene TRBJ1-1; D is perhaps TRBD1 (6 bases). Germline V CDR1 and CDR2: MNHEY, SMNVEV (reference sequence). The CDR3 has 15 amino acids. V lost 1 base to trimming and J lost 5 bases, with 14 bases between them. CDR3 coding DNA: TGTGCCAGCAGTTTATGGGTAGGGGGGGGTACTGAAGCTTTCTTT. Protein sequence: CASSLWVGGGTEAFF.

The V gene is TRBV28, the J gene TRBJ1-1; D is unresolved. The germline V gene encodes CDR1 MDHEN and CDR2 SYDVKM. The CDR3 is 14 amino acids. The ends were cut back, 5 bases at V and 8 bases at J, with 18 bases in the middle. The CDR3 loop is CASSPQSLAGEAFF. In DNA, the CDR3 is TGTGCCAGCAGTCCCCAGAGCTTGGCGGGAGAAGCTTTCTTT.

The CDR3 protein is CAIAPGPYNEQFF. The CDR3 DNA sequence: TGTGCCATCGCCCCTGGCCCCTACAATGAGCAGTTCTTC. The chain combines TRBV10-3 with TRBJ2-1, with D hard to call. The CDR3 is 13 amino acids. CDR1 is ENHRY, CDR2 SYGVKD, per germline. V was clipped by 8 bases and J by 2 bases, with 10 bases between them.

By share of the sample, this clone is medium-sized. The chain uses TRBV5-6 and TRBJ2-7; the D is unclear. Deletions cut 0 bases from V and 5 bases from J, with 6 bases between. The CDR3 has 12 amino acids. CDR1 and CDR2 (germline): SGHDT, YYEEEE. The CDR3, as DNA: TGTGCCAGCAGCTTGGTAGAGGACGAGCAGTACTTC. This sequence encodes CASSLVEDEQYF.

This clone was recorded once. The chain combines TRBV7-2 with TRBJ1-2; perhaps TRBD1 as D (6 bases). The CDR3 contains 15 residues. CDR1 is SGHTA, CDR2 FQGNSA, per germline. Trimming removed 5 bases at V and 4 bases at J, with 17 bases between. CDR3 in DNA: TGTGCCAGCAGCAGATACAGGGATGGAGGCTATGGCTACACCTTC. This sequence encodes CASSRYRDGGYGYTF.

CDR3 protein: CASSPWGSSYNEQFF. The CDR3 DNA follows: TGTGCCAGCAGCCCATGGGGAAGCTCCTACAATGAGCAGTTCTTC. The gene calls are TRBV7-9 and TRBJ2-1; D is ambiguous. Per germline, CDR1 SEHNR and CDR2 FQNEAQ (reference sequence). V was trimmed by 5 bases and J by 0 bases, leaving 11 bases between them. The CDR3 loop spans 15 amino acids.

The chain employs TRBV7-9 and TRBJ2-5; D is uncertain. V lost 1 base to trimming and J lost 6 bases, with 9 bases between them. This CDR3 is built from 13 residues. The germline V gene encodes CDR1 SEHNR and CDR2 FQNEAQ (reference sequence). CDR3 DNA sequence: TGTGCCAGCAGCTTAGACCCCTCAAAGACCCAGTACTTC. It translates to CASSLDPSKTQYF.

This chain uses TRBV10-2 with TRBJ2-3; the match to TRBD2 covers 9 bases. J was trimmed by 5 bases and V by 6 bases; bases with no gene match: 9. Germline CDR1 WSHSY, CDR2 SAAADI. The length of the CDR3 is 15 residues. The CDR3 region is CASRESGGRGDTQYF. The CDR3, as DNA: TGCGCCAGCAGGGAGAGCGGGGGGCGGGGAGATACGCAGTATTTT.

The V call is TRBV21-1, the J call TRBJ1-1. TRBV21-1 represents a pseudogene. The CDR3 loop spans 17 amino acids. CDR3 amino acids: CASTQKGHRGRNTEAFF. The CDR3 region has the DNA TGTGCCAGCACCCAAAAGGGGCACCGAGGGAGGAACACTGAAGCTTTCTTT.

This clone has just a few counts. The chain uses TRBV6-5 and TRBJ2-7, with 11 nucleotides matching TRBD1. The CDR3 covers 15 residues. Trimming removed 6 bases from V and 2 bases from J; junction bases left unmatched: 6. CDR1 is MNHEY, CDR2 SVGAGI, per germline. In nucleotides, the CDR3 is TGTGCCAGCAGCACCGGACAGGGGGCAACCTACGAGCAGTACTTC. This gives the protein CASSTGQGATYEQYF.

The rearrangement links TRBV5-1 to TRBJ2-3; the match to TRBD2 covers 7 bases. Germline CDR1 SGHRS, CDR2 YFSETQ. There are 16 residues in the CDR3. Unmatched junction bases numbered 7, after V lost 1 base and J lost 2 bases. The CDR3 DNA reads TGCGCCAGCAGCTTGTCTATCGGGGGGAACACAGATACGCAGTATTTT. This sequence encodes CASSLSIGGNTDTQYF.

The chain employs TRBV19 and TRBJ1-4; 8 bases map to TRBD1. Germline CDR1 LNHDA, CDR2 SQIVND (reference sequence). The CDR3 sequence is 13 residues long. The junction had 8 bases not matched to a gene; V was cut back by 9 bases and J by 8 bases. The CDR3 loop reads CASTGGRREKLFF. The CDR3 region has the DNA TGTGCCAGCACAGGGGGTCGGAGGGAAAAACTGTTTTTT.

The chain employs TRBV7-2 and TRBJ2-7; the match to TRBD2 covers 8 bases. Trimming took 11 bases from V and 0 from J; bases not matched to a gene: 6. Germline V gene data show CDR1 as SGHTA and CDR2 as FQGNSA. The CDR3 runs to 13 residues. The CDR3 spells CACSGTVSYEQYF. CDR3 in DNA: TGTGCCTGTAGCGGGACCGTCTCCTACGAGCAGTACTTC.